Below are 30 T cell receptor beta chains sequenced from a single sample in a study of blood T cell repertoires in COVID-19. Measured with immunoSEQ multiplex PCR; TCRdb has only the in-frame clones, and not every one. The repertoire holds about 100,000 clones, around 87% seen once, with approximately 10% in the top ten. What was sequenced was peripheral blood. The receptors come from a woman in her 30s with acute or convalescent COVID-19.

V is TRBV19 and J is TRBJ1-5; D perhaps matches TRBD1 (5 bases). The CDR3 is 16 amino acids. The V and J ends lost 4 bases and 2 bases respectively, with 15 bases between them. Germline V gives CDR1 LNHDA, CDR2 SQIVND (reference sequence). CDR3 residues: CASSTPGRAGNQPQHF. The CDR3 DNA reads TGTGCCAGTAGTACCCCAGGGAGGGCGGGCAATCAGCCCCAGCATTTT.

The chain combines TRBV5-6 with TRBJ2-3; 8 bases match TRBD2. Germline V gives CDR1 SGHDT, CDR2 YYEEEE. The CDR3 is 15 residues long. J lost 9 bases, V lost 4 bases, and 13 bases had no gene match. CDR3 in amino acids: CASSRGGGLSPTQYF. CDR3 nucleotide sequence: TGTGCCAGCAGCCGTGGCGGGGGGCTGTCCCCCACGCAGTATTTT.

J is TRBJ1-6 and V is TRBV18; a possible D gene is TRBD1 (5 bases). Trimming took 6 bases from V and 0 from J, leaving 15 bases between them. CDR1 and CDR2 (germline): KGHSH, LQKENI. The CDR3 runs 17 residues. DNA of the CDR3: TGTGCCAGCTCCCTTGCGGGGCAGAGCTCCTATAATTCACCCCTCCACTTT. The encoded protein is CASSLAGQSSYNSPLHF.

The chain is built from TRBV29-1 and TRBJ2-1; 7 nucleotides align to TRBD2. CDR3 length: 15 residues. The ends lost 0 bases at V and 8 bases at J; junction bases unmatched: 10. In germline, CDR1 is SQVTM, CDR2 ANQGSEA. The CDR3 is CSVEEGRRAGHEQFF. CDR3 DNA: TGCAGCGTTGAAGAGGGTCGCAGAGCGGGGCATGAGCAGTTCTTC.

This rearrangement joins TRBV6-6 to TRBJ2-7, with D perhaps matching TRBD2 (5 bases). Trimming removed 8 bases from V and 2 bases from J, with 13 bases in between. Germline CDR1 and CDR2: MNHNY and SVGAGI (reference sequence). The CDR3 length is 13 residues. The CDR3: CASEGRVTYEQYF. The CDR3 bases are TGTGCCAGCGAGGGTCGGGTCACCTACGAGCAGTACTTC.

The chain links TRBV28 to TRBJ1-2, with 10 bases fitting TRBD1. Trimming cost V 5 bases and J 8 bases; bases outside gene matches: 8. CDR3 length equals 14 residues. Germline-derived CDR1 and CDR2 are MDHEN and SYDVKM. The DNA of the CDR3 is TGTGCCAGCAGTCCCCAAGACAGGGGGCAAGGCTACACCTTC. It codes for CASSPQDRGQGYTF.

This chain uses TRBV19 with TRBJ1-6, with 10 bases identical to TRBD1. Germline values: CDR1 LNHDA, CDR2 SQIVND (reference sequence). V lost 6 bases, J lost 4 bases, and 6 bases stayed unmatched. The CDR3 runs 16 residues. CDR3 region: CASSLGQGWYNSPLHF. The CDR3 DNA is TGTGCCAGTAGCCTGGGACAGGGGTGGTATAATTCACCCCTCCACTTT.

The rearrangement joins TRBV9 to TRBJ1-1; D call uncertain. CDR1 is SGDLS, CDR2 YYNGEE, per germline. The CDR3 length is 12 residues. Trimming removed 4 bases from V and 7 bases from J, with 11 bases in between. The CDR3 region is CASSSRENEAFF. The CDR3 nucleotides are TGTGCCAGCAGCTCCCGGGAAAATGAAGCTTTCTTT.

This chain connects TRBV5-4 to TRBJ2-3, with TRBD1 matching 10 bases. V shed 4 bases and J 5 bases; nucleotides not matched to a gene: 7. The CDR3 loop spans 15 amino acids. Germline assignment: CDR1 SGHNT and CDR2 YYREEE (reference sequence). The CDR3 loop is CASSRGQGYGDTQYF. CDR3 sequence (DNA): TGTGCCAGCAGCAGGGGACAGGGGTATGGAGATACGCAGTATTTT.

The chain uses TRBV5-1 and TRBJ1-1; D unresolved. This CDR3 contains 15 residues. V was shortened by 5 bases and J by 0 bases, with 14 bases between the two germline ends. Germline-derived CDR1 and CDR2 are SGHRS and YFSETQ. The CDR3, as DNA: TGCGCCAGCAGTGGCTCGGTGGAGATGAACACTGAAGCTTTCTTT. Protein product: CASSGSVEMNTEAFF.

The V and J genes are TRBV7-6 and TRBJ1-2; 9 positions agree with TRBD1. After removal of 5 bases from V and 2 bases from J, the junction contained 9 bases not matched to a gene. The CDR3 consists of 16 residues. Per the germline V gene, CDR1 is SGHVS and CDR2 is FNYEAQ. The DNA of the CDR3 is TGTGCCAGCAGCCAACATACAGGGGGCCTGAACTATGGCTACACCTTC. This encodes CASSQHTGGLNYGYTF.

This sequence joins TRBV6-5 and TRBJ1-6, with D unclear. CDR3 length: 11 amino acids. Deletions cut 5 bases from V and 7 bases from J, with 3 bases between. CDR1 is MNHEY and CDR2 is SVGAGI in the germline V gene. CDR3 in DNA: TGTGCCAGCAGTCAAAATTCACCCCTCCACTTT. It yields the protein CASSQNSPLHF.

The rearrangement uses TRBV6-5 and TRBJ2-7, with 7 bases matching TRBD1. The CDR3 has 15 residues. Per germline, CDR1 MNHEY and CDR2 SVGAGI. V was pared by 7 bases and J by 0 bases, with 9 bases of the junction left unmatched. CDR3 coding DNA: TGTGCCAGCACTTTACGGGACAGAACCTCCTACGAGCAGTACTTC. It translates to CASTLRDRTSYEQYF.

The chain links TRBV30 to TRBJ1-1, with D unresolved. Germline CDR1 GTSNPN, CDR2 SVGIG (reference sequence). V was cut by 4 bases and J by 5 bases, with 8 bases left in between. This CDR3 has 11 residues. The CDR3 DNA sequence: TGTGCCTGGATATGGGCAACTGAAGCTTTCTTT. It specifies CAWIWATEAFF.

The genes are TRBV2 and TRBJ2-5, with D unresolved. The CDR3 length is 11 residues. V was pared by 6 bases and J by 5 bases, with 7 bases between. The germline V gene encodes CDR1 SNHLY and CDR2 FYNNEI. In DNA form, the CDR3 reads TGTGCCAGCAGAGCCCGGGAGACCCAGTACTTC. Protein: CASRARETQYF.

The rearrangement links TRBV12-3 or TRBV12-4 to TRBJ1-5; D is undetermined. The CDR3 loop spans 13 amino acids. V lost 4 bases, J lost 8 bases, and 12 bases lay in between. CDR3 bases: TGTGCCAGCAGTTCCAGGTTAGCGGAGCCCCAGCATTTT. It codes for CASSSRLAEPQHF.

The chain links TRBV27 to TRBJ2-4; TRBD1 might be the D (5 bases). The germline V gene has CDR1 MNHEY and CDR2 SMNVEV (reference sequence). V was clipped by 2 bases and J by 6 bases, with 5 bases between them. This CDR3 region has 12 residues. CDR3 in DNA: TGTGCCAGCAGTTTAAGGGGAAACATTCAGTACTTC. This gives the protein CASSLRGNIQYF.

Relative to its sample, this clone is medium-sized (0.01 to 0.1%). V gene TRBV6-5 combines with J gene TRBJ1-5, with a weak D call TRBD1 (5 bases). The CDR3 is made up of 15 amino acids. CDR1 and CDR2 from the germline V gene are MNHEY and SVGAGI. V was clipped by 10 bases and J by 0 bases, with 16 bases between them. The CDR3 DNA is TGTGCCACCCACCCCTCAGGGAATAGCAATCAGCCCCAGCATTTT. Its translation is CATHPSGNSNQPQHF.

V is TRBV4-1 and J is TRBJ1-2, with a weak D call TRBD1 (5 bases). CDR1 and CDR2 (germline): MGHRA, YSYEKL. The CDR3 extends over 15 amino acids. V was cut by 1 base and J by 4 bases, with 13 bases left in between. The CDR3 nucleotides are TGCGCCAGCAGCCAAGGGGACTCGGGAGGCTATGGCTACACCTTC. Its translation: CASSQGDSGGYGYTF.

This sequence joins TRBV19 and TRBJ2-2; D is possibly TRBD1 (6 bases). The CDR3 extends over 13 amino acids. V gave up 7 bases and J gave up 6 bases, with 12 bases separating them. Germline CDR1 LNHDA, CDR2 SQIVND (reference sequence). The CDR3 sequence: CASKITGSGELFF. Here the CDR3 DNA reads TGTGCCAGTAAGATAACAGGGTCCGGGGAGCTGTTTTTT.

This clone came up a few times. The rearrangement uses TRBV9 and TRBJ2-7; 10 positions match TRBD1. There are 14 residues in the CDR3. Germline assignment: CDR1 SGDLS and CDR2 YYNGEE. The V gene end was trimmed by 0 bases and the J gene end by 4 bases; junction bases not matched to a gene: 1. CDR3 sequence: CASSVGGQGYEQYF. The DNA of the CDR3 is TGTGCCAGCAGCGTAGGGGGACAGGGGTACGAGCAGTACTTC. The variable domain in full, with the rest retrieved from reference TRBV9 and TRBJ2-7, is DSGVTQTPKHLITATGQRVTLRCSPRSGDLSVYWYQQSLDQGLQFLIQYYNGEERAKGNILERFSAQQFPDLHSELNLSSLELGDSALYFCASSVGGQGYEQYFGPGTRLTVT.

As DNA, the CDR3 is TGTGCCAGCAGCGGACAGGGCCCCGGGGAGCTGTTTTTT. Its translation: CASSGQGPGELFF. This sequence joins TRBV12-3 or TRBV12-4 and TRBJ2-2, with 8 bases identical to TRBD1. This CDR3 spans 13 amino acids. V was clipped by 6 bases and J by 6 bases; unmatched bases: 3.

V is TRBV19 and J is TRBJ1-5; TRBD1 might be the D (6 bases). CDR3 size: 13 residues. CDR1 is LNHDA and CDR2 is SQIVND in the germline V gene (reference sequence). Trimming removed 7 bases at V and 12 bases at J, with 19 bases between. CDR3 in DNA: TGTGCCAGTAAGGCAGGGGCAGCAGATAGCCAGCATTTT. It codes for CASKAGAADSQHF.

In this sample, this clone turned up a few times. The chain combines TRBV4-2 with TRBJ2-7, with D hard to call. Deletions cut 0 bases from V and 2 bases from J, with 11 bases between. The CDR3 is made up of 15 amino acids. Germline CDR1 and CDR2: LGHNA and YNFKEQ. The CDR3: CASSQDLGRTYEQYF. Here the CDR3 DNA reads TGTGCCAGCAGCCAAGACTTGGGCAGGACCTACGAGCAGTACTTC.

This clone is a singleton in its sample. The rearrangement joins TRBV30 to TRBJ1-5; 9 bases map to TRBD1. Trimming removed 4 bases from V and 3 bases from J; junction bases left unmatched: 1. The length of the CDR3 is 13 residues. CDR1 is GTSNPN, CDR2 SVGIG, per germline (reference sequence). CDR3 sequence reads: CAWNRGLNQPQHF. As DNA, the CDR3 is TGTGCCTGGAACAGGGGGCTCAATCAGCCCCAGCATTTT.

This clone was seen only once. The V gene is TRBV7-9, the J gene TRBJ1-2; D is undetermined. Per germline, CDR1 SEHNR and CDR2 FQNEAQ (reference sequence). V shed 3 bases and J shed 4 bases, with 12 bases lying between them. The CDR3 loop spans 14 amino acids. As DNA, the CDR3 is TGTGCCAGCAGCTTCGGGGTGGGCGGCTATGGCTACACCTTC. This codes for CASSFGVGGYGYTF.

This chain uses TRBV27 with TRBJ2-7; D is unclear. Germline V gene lookup returns CDR1 MNHEY and CDR2 SMNVEV (reference sequence). Trimming cost V 2 bases and J 1 base, with 12 bases left between them. The CDR3 consists of 15 residues. This CDR3 reads CASSLGASASYEQYF. The CDR3 DNA reads as TGTGCCAGCAGTTTAGGAGCATCAGCATCCTACGAGCAGTACTTC.

The chain links TRBV19 to TRBJ1-6; 10 nucleotides agree with TRBD1. V lost 9 bases, J lost 5 bases, and 7 bases stayed unmatched. The CDR3 contains 15 residues. CDR1 is LNHDA, CDR2 SQIVND, per germline (reference sequence). This CDR3 is CASQAGQGNNSPLHF. The DNA for the CDR3 is TGTGCCAGCCAGGCGGGACAGGGGAATAATTCACCCCTCCACTTT.

The chain has TRBV11-3 and TRBJ1-4; D remains ambiguous. Germline CDR1 is SGHNT and CDR2 is YENEEA. CDR3 length: 12 amino acids. V lost 5 bases and J 8 bases, leaving 9 bases between the germline ends. CDR3 residues: CASSLTREKLFF. As DNA, the CDR3 is TGTGCCAGCAGCCTAACGAGGGAAAAACTGTTTTTT.

This clone appeared a single time. The CDR3 here is CASSSSGFSTVQYF. The CDR3 nucleotides are TGCGCCAGCAGTTCTTCAGGGTTTTCTACGGTGCAGTACTTC. The rearrangement links TRBV5-1 to TRBJ2-7, with TRBD1 as a possible D gene (5 bases). Trimming shortened V by 5 bases and J by 9 bases, and 21 bases separated the two germline ends. Germline lookup yields CDR1 SGHRS and CDR2 YFSETQ. The CDR3 runs 14 residues.